A selection of T cell receptor beta chains follows, all from one sample in a study of Ad26.COV2.S vaccination and SARS-CoV-2 variants. The repertoire was sequenced with immunoSEQ multiplex PCR; TCRdb's copy has only in-frame clones and lacks some. The top ten clones hold about 5.9% of a sample with some 180,000 clones, around nine tenths of them seen once. Sequencing was performed on peripheral blood, taken after recovery from COVID-19. These receptors were collected from a human donor who had recovered from COVID-19. Each CDR3 is given with its conserved first and last residue. Fields, in order: V gene, D gene, J gene, clone size, CDR3 DNA, CDR3 protein. D genes are given only for firm matches. Clone size is given for some rows only: seen once, a few or many times, or a class if the clone is expanded.

TRBV5-4	.	TRBJ2-3	.	TGTGCCAGCAGCTTGAAAGTGTCCCCTAGCACAGATACGCAGTATTTT	CASSLKVSPSTDTQYF
TRBV25-1	.	TRBJ2-7	.	TGTGCCAGCAGTGAATACACGGTAATCTCCGAGCAGTACTTC	CASSEYTVISEQYF
TRBV4-1	.	TRBJ2-7	few	TGCGCCAGCAGCCGCCTAGATGATCGGGCATTGGGCGAGCAGTACTTC	CASSRLDDRALGEQYF
TRBV5-1	.	TRBJ2-3	.	TGCGCCAGCAGCTTGGCATCTCAGGGTAGCACAGATACGCAGTATTTT	CASSLASQGSTDTQYF
TRBV5-1	TRBD2	TRBJ2-1	.	TGCGCCAGCAGCTCAATCTCCGGGACTAATCCCTACAATGAGCAGTTCTTC	CASSSISGTNPYNEQFF
TRBV28	.	TRBJ1-1	.	TGTGCCAGCAGTTTCCCACCCCCCAGAGAAGCTTTCTTT	CASSFPPPREAFF
TRBV9	.	TRBJ1-2	.	TGTGCCAGCAGTGGGGCCGCCCCGGTAGAGAACTATGGCTACACCTTC	CASSGAAPVENYGYTF
TRBV18	.	TRBJ1-1	.	TGTGCCAGCTCACCACCAAGGGGAGAGGGAACTGAAGCTTTCTTT	CASSPPRGEGTEAFF
TRBV2	TRBD1	TRBJ2-2	.	TGTGCCAGTCTCCGAGACAGGGGGCCCGGGGAGCTGTTTTTT	CASLRDRGPGELFF
TRBV11-3	.	TRBJ2-1	.	TGTGCCAGCAGCCCCGGCAGTTCTGAGCAGTTCTTC	CASSPGSSEQFF
TRBV10-2	.	TRBJ1-1	.	TGCGCCAGCAGTTGGGGGGGGAAGAACACTGAAGCTTTCTTT	CASSWGGKNTEAFF
TRBV14	.	TRBJ1-2	.	TGTGCCAGCAGTGGGGTGGGAAGAGAAGGCTACACCTTC	CASSGVGREGYTF
TRBV10-2	.	TRBJ2-1	.	TGCGCCAGCAGTGAGTACAATGAGCAGTTCTTC	CASSEYNEQFF
TRBV5-1	TRBD1	TRBJ1-1	.	TGCGCCAGCAGCTTGCGGCCCCAGGGGGCCAACACTGAAGCTTTCTTT	CASSLRPQGANTEAFF
TRBV25-1	TRBD1	TRBJ2-7	.	TGTGCCAGCAGTGATACCCTCGGGACAGGGGGCGTCGAGCAGTACTTC	CASSDTLGTGGVEQYF
TRBV7-9	TRBD1	TRBJ1-2	.	TGTGCCAGCAGCTTAGAAGGGACAGGGGGCCTCTATGGCTACACCTTC	CASSLEGTGGLYGYTF
TRBV4-2	.	TRBJ2-1	once	TGTGCCAGCAGCCACAGACAGGGGGCTTTAGCGGGGGCGGGAAATGAGCAGTTCTTC	CASSHRQGALAGAGNEQFF
TRBV3-1/TRBV3-2	.	TRBJ1-3	.	TGTGCCAGCAGCCGCCTTAGGACAACTGGAAACACCATATATTTT	CASSRLRTTGNTIYF
TRBV28	TRBD1	TRBJ2-7	.	TGTGCCAGCAGGCGAAGACAGGGTGCCCTCTCCTACGAGCAGTACTTC	CASRRRQGALSYEQYF
TRBV5-6	.	TRBJ2-1	.	TGTGCCAGCAGCCTCAATTCCTACAATGAGCAGTTCTTC	CASSLNSYNEQFF
TRBV19	.	TRBJ1-3	once	TGTGCCAGTAGTATATTAGGCTCTGGAAACACCATATATTTT	CASSILGSGNTIYF
TRBV7-9	.	TRBJ2-5	.	TGTGCCAGCAGCTTAGAGCAGGGTCAGTACTTC	CASSLEQGQYF
TRBV15	TRBD1	TRBJ1-1	.	TGTGCCACCAGACCCGGGACAGGGACGTTTGAAGCTTTCTTT	CATRPGTGTFEAFF
TRBV4-2	TRBD1	TRBJ2-3	.	TGTGCCAGCAGCCAAGGGCAGGGGGTAGGCACAGATACGCAGTATTTT	CASSQGQGVGTDTQYF
TRBV14	TRBD2	TRBJ2-7	.	TGTGCCAGCAGCCCCACTAGCGGGGAGCAGTACTTC	CASSPTSGEQYF
TRBV9	.	TRBJ1-2	.	TGTGCCAGCACCCTTTACCCTGGGGAAGTAGGGGGCTACACCTTC	CASTLYPGEVGGYTF
TRBV2	.	TRBJ2-5	.	TGTGCCAGCACCTTCCCTCGGAAGGGTGGGGAGACCCAGTACTTC	CASTFPRKGGETQYF
TRBV13	.	TRBJ2-2	.	TGTGCCAGCAGCTTGAGTACCGGGGAGCTGTTTTTT	CASSLSTGELFF
TRBV4-2	TRBD2	TRBJ2-1	.	TGTGCCAGCAGCCAGCCATGGACTAGCGGGAGAGGGAGTGAGCAGTTCTTC	CASSQPWTSGRGSEQFF
TRBV28	TRBD2	TRBJ2-1	.	TGTGCCAGCAGTTTAAGTCCGCGCGGGAGGGCCGTAAAAACCAATGAGCAGTTCTTC	CASSLSPRGRAVKTNEQFF
TRBV5-8	.	TRBJ1-3	.	TGTGCCAGCAGGGTATCTGGAAACACCATATATTTT	CASRVSGNTIYF